This T cell receptor beta chain was found in a study of blood T cell repertoires in COVID-19. Study summary: Sources were T cells, B-cell-depleted T cells, or PBMCs; the material itself was cDNA or gDNA.

V shed 1 base and J shed 1 base, with 11 bases lying between them. CDR1 SGHDT and CDR2 YYEEEE come from the germline V gene. The CDR3 runs to 15 residues. During active infection, Seattle patients enrolled and were then monitored through disease. Assay used: immunoSEQ multiplex PCR; TCRdb lists only in-frame clones, some missing. This table holds around 270,000 clones, more than 90% found once. This receptor was identified in a person aged 18-29 years with COVID-19, enrolled during active disease. Sequencing was performed on peripheral blood. This sequence joins TRBV5-6 and TRBJ1-1; D is unclear. CDR3 sequence reads: CASSLTADSNTEAFF. The CDR3 nucleotides are TGTGCCAGCAGCTTGACGGCTGACTCGAACACTGAAGCTTTCTTT.